Presented here are 31 T cell receptor beta chains from one specimen sequenced in a study of cytomegalovirus exposure and HLA in healthy donors. This PCR relied on a set of 60 Vbeta primers and 13 Jbeta primers. Clones were read by immunoSEQ multiplex PCR, and TCRdb kept only the in-frame ones, dropping some. Of 150,000 or so clones in the sample, 73% were seen once. The material sequenced was PBMCs. The receptors derive from a woman aged 18-35 years in good health and CMV-seronegative.

This clone was observed a handful of times. The chain recombines TRBV30 with TRBJ1-1; 11 positions agree with TRBD1. This CDR3 has 14 amino acids. Trimming took 2 bases from V and 7 from J; bases not matched to a gene: 6. Looked up from germline, CDR1 is GTSNPN and CDR2 is SVGIG (reference sequence). For the CDR3, the DNA is TGTGCCTGGAGTAGGACAGGGGGCTTGGGTGAAGCTTTCTTT. Translation gives CAWSRTGGLGEAFF.

The chain combines TRBV29-1 with TRBJ1-1, with unresolved D. The CDR3 length is 13 residues. Germline values: CDR1 SQVTM, CDR2 ANQGSEA. The V end lost 1 base, the J end lost 6 bases, and 12 bases lay between the germline ends. The chain's CDR3 is CSVEGQATSEAFF. For the CDR3, the DNA is TGCAGCGTTGAAGGGCAGGCCACCTCTGAAGCTTTCTTT.

V is TRBV29-1 and J is TRBJ1-2; D gene unclear. Trimming cost V 4 bases and J 0 bases, with 3 bases left between them. The CDR3 covers 11 residues. Per germline, CDR1 SQVTM and CDR2 ANQGSEA. The CDR3 DNA reads as TGCAGCGTTGTAACTAACTATGGCTACACCTTC. Amino acids: CSVVTNYGYTF.

The V gene is TRBV9, the J gene TRBJ2-1; no clear D. CDR1 is SGDLS, CDR2 YYNGEE, per germline. V was clipped by 3 bases and J by 1 base, with 2 bases between them. This CDR3 spans 12 amino acids. As DNA, the CDR3 is TGTGCCAGCAGCGCGTCCTACAATGAGCAGTTCTTC. It specifies CASSASYNEQFF.

In this sample, this clone turned up once. The chain employs TRBV29-1 and TRBJ2-4, with 13 bases aligning to TRBD2. The CDR3 spans 21 residues. Looked up from germline, CDR1 is SQVTM and CDR2 is ANQGSEA. V lost 4 bases to trimming and J lost 0 bases; unmatched junction nucleotides: 18. This CDR3 reads CSVVGNSGTSGEKLAKNIQYF. The CDR3 DNA reads TGCAGCGTTGTCGGAAACTCCGGGACTAGCGGGGAAAAACTAGCCAAAAACATTCAGTACTTC.

This clone was observed a single time. J is TRBJ2-1 and V is TRBV6-4, with D tentatively TRBD1 (6 bases). V was shortened by 6 bases and J by 0 bases, with 12 bases between the two germline ends. In germline, CDR1 is MRHNA, CDR2 SNTAGT. The CDR3 is made up of 15 amino acids. The CDR3 nucleotides read TGTGCCAGCAGCGTACACAGGGACTCCTACAATGAGCAGTTCTTC. Protein: CASSVHRDSYNEQFF.

This sequence joins TRBV6-5 and TRBJ1-2; tentative D call: TRBD1 (5 bases). This CDR3 region has 15 residues. V lost 0 bases and J lost 0, with 8 bases in between. Per the germline V gene, CDR1 is MNHEY and CDR2 is SVGAGI. CDR3 sequence reads: CASSYSQEANYGYTF. The CDR3 nucleotides are TGTGCCAGCAGTTACTCACAGGAAGCTAACTATGGCTACACCTTC.

The chain has TRBV29-1 and TRBJ2-1; 8 bases line up with TRBD2. Germline V gene lookup returns CDR1 SQVTM and CDR2 ANQGSEA. Trimming at V came to 6 bases and at J to 4 bases, leaving 8 bases not matched to a gene. The CDR3 runs 14 residues. CDR3 sequence: CSVVLAERYNEQFF. CDR3 bases: TGCAGCGTCGTACTAGCGGAGCGGTACAATGAGCAGTTCTTC.

The chain employs TRBV5-1 and TRBJ1-1, with 8 positions matching TRBD1. V trimming: 5 bases; J trimming: 8 bases; junction bases outside the gene matches: 8. In germline, CDR1 is SGHRS, CDR2 YFSETQ. CDR3 size: 13 residues. The CDR3, as DNA: TGCGCCAGCAGTCGCGACAGGGGACCCGAAGCTTTCTTT. Protein sequence: CASSRDRGPEAFF.

The chain recombines TRBV18 with TRBJ2-1; 10 bases match TRBD2. CDR3 length: 15 amino acids. Trimming removed 3 bases from V and 6 bases from J; junction bases left unmatched: 5. Germline V lookup: CDR1 KGHSH, CDR2 LQKENI. CDR3 residues: CASSPSSGRSNEQFF. Here the CDR3 DNA reads TGTGCCAGCTCACCCTCTAGCGGGAGATCCAATGAGCAGTTCTTC.

This clone has a handful of counts. The chain is built from TRBV6-5 and TRBJ2-7, with TRBD1 identical over 10 bases. J was trimmed by 4 bases and V by 0 bases; bases with no gene match: 3. The germline V gene encodes CDR1 MNHEY and CDR2 SVGAGI. The CDR3 has 15 residues. CDR3 DNA: TGTGCCAGCAGTTACTCGACAGGGGGCGCGTACGAGCAGTACTTC. Protein sequence: CASSYSTGGAYEQYF.

The chain combines TRBV28 with TRBJ1-4; the D is unclear. Trimming cost V 3 bases and J 3 bases, with 11 bases left between them. The CDR3 runs to 15 residues. The germline CDR1 and CDR2 sequences are MDHEN and SYDVKM. The CDR3 coding sequence is TGTGCCAGCAGTTTCGCGTCTCTCTCTAATGAAAAACTGTTTTTT. Translating it yields CASSFASLSNEKLFF.

The chain carries TRBV6-5 and TRBJ1-2; D is undetermined. This CDR3 comprises 13 residues. Germline V gene sequence: CDR1 MNHEY, CDR2 SVGAGI. Trimming cost V 5 bases and J 3 bases, with 10 bases left between them. CDR3 DNA: TGTGCCAGCAGTATAAATCCGGACTATGGCTACACCTTC. It encodes CASSINPDYGYTF.

About this clone: Here the CDR3 omits its conserved ending phenylalanine or tryptophan, so a read error is the likely source. The V and J genes are TRBV18 and TRBJ1-2; D gene uncertain. CDR1 KGHSH and CDR2 LQKENI come from the germline V gene. The CDR3 has 15 amino acids. V lost 3 bases and J 3 bases, leaving 14 bases between the germline ends. As DNA, the CDR3 is TGTGCCAGCTCACCCTCACGTAGCACGGACTATGGCTACACCCTC. It specifies CASSPSRSTDYGYTL.

This clone was counted once. V usage is TRBV6-5 and J usage is TRBJ1-2; no clear D gene. Between the trimmed V and J ends, which lost 2 bases and 3 bases, there was a span of 13 bases. CDR3 size: 15 residues. Germline V gene sequence: CDR1 MNHEY, CDR2 SVGAGI. The CDR3 region is CASSYEGRRHYGYTF. In DNA form, the CDR3 reads TGTGCCAGCAGTTACGAGGGCAGGAGACACTATGGCTACACCTTC.

This chain uses TRBV4-2 with TRBJ1-2, with no clear D. Germline V gives CDR1 LGHNA, CDR2 YNFKEQ. The V and J ends lost 3 bases and 1 base respectively, with 18 bases between them. The CDR3 sequence is 17 residues long. The chain's CDR3 is CASSQTRGITINYGYTF. The CDR3 nucleotides are TGTGCCAGCAGCCAGACACGAGGGATAACTATTAACTATGGCTACACCTTC.

V and J are TRBV7-9 and TRBJ2-1; TRBD2 agrees at 7 bases. After removal of 3 bases from V and 10 bases from J, the junction contained 12 bases not matched to a gene. This CDR3 contains 15 residues. CDR1 is SEHNR and CDR2 is FQNEAQ in the germline V gene (reference sequence). As DNA, the CDR3 is TGTGCCAGCAGCTTTACCCTAGCGGATCAGGTGGAGCAGTTCTTC. Amino acids: CASSFTLADQVEQFF. Combining the CDR3 with reference TRBV7-9 and TRBJ2-1 gives the whole variable domain DTGVSQNPRHKITKRGQNVTFRCDPISEHNRLYWYRQTLGQGPEFLTYFQNEAQLEKSRLLSDRFSAERPKGSFSTLEIQRTEQGDSAMYLCASSFTLADQVEQFFGPGTRLTVL.

The chain combines TRBV5-1 with TRBJ1-2; D uncertain. The germline V and J ends were trimmed by 0 bases and 7 bases, with 16 bases remaining between them. The germline gives CDR1 SGHRS, CDR2 YFSETQ. The CDR3 is 15 residues long. The CDR3 DNA sequence: TGCGCCAGCAGCTTGGGTGCGGGCCCCAGTGGTGGCTACACCTTC. Amino acid sequence: CASSLGAGPSGGYTF.

A few counts support this clone. This rearrangement joins TRBV6-5 to TRBJ1-5, with TRBD1 matching over 8 bases. The CDR3 is 15 residues long. Looked up from germline, CDR1 is MNHEY and CDR2 is SVGAGI. Germline trimming cut 5 bases from V and 6 bases from J; bases unmatched to any gene: 9. The CDR3 DNA reads TGTGCCAGCAGTAAGACAGGGGCGGGTGGTCAGCCCCAGCATTTT. This sequence encodes CASSKTGAGGQPQHF.

This clone was found once. V is TRBV6-1 and J is TRBJ2-7; 8 bases are shared with TRBD1. In germline, CDR1 is MNHNS, CDR2 SASEGT. Trimming at V came to 6 bases and at J to 1 base, leaving 8 bases not matched to a gene. There are 15 residues in the CDR3. The chain's CDR3 is CASRPGTGLSYEQYF. CDR3 DNA: TGTGCCAGCAGACCCGGGACAGGTTTATCCTACGAGCAGTACTTC.

This sequence joins TRBV18 and TRBJ1-2; 12 positions agree with TRBD1. Trimming took 3 bases from V and 1 from J; bases not matched to a gene: 9. The CDR3 is 18 residues long. The germline V gene encodes CDR1 KGHSH and CDR2 LQKENI. This CDR3 is CASSPVPGQGADNYGYTF. CDR3 nucleotide sequence: TGTGCCAGCTCACCTGTACCGGGACAGGGGGCGGATAACTATGGCTACACCTTC.

The sample holds a few counts of this clone. This chain uses TRBV9 with TRBJ2-1, with D perhaps TRBD2 (5 bases). V was trimmed by 4 bases and J by 6 bases, leaving 17 bases between them. This CDR3 comprises 15 residues. CDR1 and CDR2 from the germline V gene are SGDLS and YYNGEE. The CDR3 loop reads CASSPQRTRSNEQFF. For the CDR3, the DNA is TGTGCCAGCAGCCCCCAGAGAACTAGGTCCAATGAGCAGTTCTTC.

V and J are TRBV2 and TRBJ2-1, with 13 bases matching TRBD2. From germline, CDR1 is SNHLY and CDR2 FYNNEI. Losses at the gene ends were 3 bases for V and 8 bases for J; bases not matched to a gene: 4. CDR3 length equals 15 residues. The CDR3 region is CASSDTSGRAHEQFF. DNA of the CDR3: TGTGCCAGCAGTGACACTAGCGGGAGGGCACATGAGCAGTTCTTC.

The rearrangement links TRBV5-1 to TRBJ2-3; tentative D call: TRBD2 (5 bases). Germline V gene lookup returns CDR1 SGHRS and CDR2 YFSETQ. V was shortened by 3 bases and J by 7 bases, with 18 bases between the two germline ends. The CDR3 has 15 residues. The CDR3 region has the DNA TGCGCCAGCAGCTCAGTTACTACGACGGGAAATACGCAGTATTTT. Amino acid sequence: CASSSVTTTGNTQYF.

The chain joins TRBV7-2 to TRBJ2-5; maybe TRBD2 (7 bases). Germline-derived CDR1 and CDR2 are SGHTA and FQGNSA. The CDR3 extends over 15 amino acids. Between the trimmed V and J ends, which lost 4 bases and 4 bases, there was a span of 16 bases. The CDR3 nucleotides are TGTGCCAGCAGCTCGCTGGGGGGGGGCGGAGAGACCCAGTACTTC. Translation: CASSSLGGGGETQYF.

This clone has a handful of counts. Other DNA sequences of this sample code for an identical CDR3. The rearrangement links TRBV15 to TRBJ2-3; a possible D gene is TRBD2 (6 bases). The CDR3 sequence is 16 residues long. V shed 0 bases and J shed 2 bases, with 12 bases lying between them. Per germline, CDR1 LNHNV and CDR2 YYDKDF (reference sequence). CDR3 in amino acids: CATSRDRRTNTDTQYF. The CDR3 nucleotides are TGTGCCACCAGCAGAGATCGAAGGACTAACACAGATACGCAGTATTTT.

The chain combines TRBV6-6 with TRBJ1-6; the D is unclear. The germline CDR1 and CDR2 sequences are MNHNY and SVGAGI (reference sequence). Trimming removed 6 bases from V and 6 bases from J, with 9 bases in between. The CDR3 length is 13 residues. CDR3 loop: CASSFDFNSPLHF. In DNA form, the CDR3 reads TGTGCCAGCAGCTTCGACTTTAATTCACCCCTCCACTTT.

This sequence joins TRBV27 and TRBJ2-3; 10 bases are shared with TRBD2. This CDR3 has 18 residues. The germline CDR1 and CDR2 sequences are MNHEY and SMNVEV (reference sequence). V dropped 5 bases and J dropped 6; count of bases not matched to a gene: 17. The CDR3 loop reads CASSPSVWSGGGRDTQYF. DNA of the CDR3: TGTGCCAGCAGTCCGTCGGTCTGGAGCGGGGGGGGAAGGGATACGCAGTATTTT.

This clone was detected only a few times. This chain uses TRBV29-1 with TRBJ1-5; D may be TRBD1 (5 bases). In germline, CDR1 is SQVTM, CDR2 ANQGSEA. The CDR3 contains 13 residues. V lost 3 bases, J lost 7 bases, and 13 bases lay in between. The DNA of the CDR3 is TGCAGCGTTGATCCAGGGATCGGGCAGCCCCAGCATTTT. Protein: CSVDPGIGQPQHF.

V and J are TRBV5-1 and TRBJ2-3; the D gene is possibly TRBD2 (5 bases). The V gene lost 4 bases and the J gene lost 3 bases, with 15 bases spanning the gap. This CDR3 has 15 residues. Germline loops: CDR1 SGHRS, CDR2 YFSETQ. CDR3 amino acids: CASSGGQLVTDTQYF. CDR3 nucleotides: TGCGCCAGCAGCGGCGGGCAGCTAGTAACAGATACGCAGTATTTT.

The rearrangement uses TRBV18 and TRBJ1-5; 7 bases fit TRBD1. The V and J ends lost 3 bases and 3 bases, in that order; junction bases with no gene match: 5. This CDR3 spans 15 amino acids. Germline loops: CDR1 KGHSH, CDR2 LQKENI. The CDR3 nucleotides read TGTGCCAGCTCACCCCGGGACAGCTTCAATCAGCCCCAGCATTTT. It specifies CASSPRDSFNQPQHF. Together with reference TRBV18 and TRBJ1-5, the CDR3 gives the full variable domain: NAGVMQNPRHLVRRRGQEARLRCSPMKGHSHVYWYRQLPEEGLKFMVYLQKENIIDESGMPKERFSAEFPKEGPSILRIQQVVRGDSAAYFCASSPRDSFNQPQHFGDGTRLSIL.